The present T cell receptor beta chain was sequenced within a study of cytomegalovirus exposure and HLA in healthy donors. Study in general: Early release data held 75 million to 90 million unique TCRs from HLA-typed donors.

General observations from the study: Fewer N-insertions than the 666-donor mean were reportedly shown by an Asian-associated ancestry cluster in a later analysis. A later analysis found most CMV-associated TCR beta chains apparently HLA-restricted.

This clone was detected only a few times. The antigen is undetermined. The CDR3 is 15 amino acids. V dropped 5 bases and J dropped 4 bases, with 15 bases sitting between them. The germline V gene encodes CDR1 MNHNY and CDR2 SVGAGI (reference sequence). Researchers ran the PCR with 60 Vbeta and 13 Jbeta primers. Clones were read by immunoSEQ multiplex PCR, and TCRdb kept only the in-frame ones, dropping some. The table records more than 90,000 clones, 60% to 75% of them present only once. This receptor was identified in a man aged 45-65 years in good health and CMV-seronegative. The chain uses TRBV6-6 and TRBJ1-3; weak D call: TRBD1 (5 bases). What was sequenced was PBMCs. The CDR3 DNA reads TGTGCCAGCAGTCCTTCCCAGACAGCCGGAAACACCATATATTTT. It specifies CASSPSQTAGNTIYF.